The sequence of this T cell receptor (beta chain) was determined in a study of regulatory and conventional T cells in RAG deficiency. The sorted conventional CD4+ T cells were CD25-low and CD127-high, with genomic DNA sequenced. The V segment lost 7 bases and the J segment 4 bases; nucleotides outside the gene matches: 8. Germline V gene lookup returns CDR1 SGHRS and CDR2 YFSETQ. CDR3 length: 14 amino acids. The data were produced by immunoSEQ multiplex PCR, yet TCRdb's version contains in-frame clones alone and is incomplete. The data hold about 30,000 clones, with around 96% observed a single time. This sample was shared with a second study, whose subject was regulatory T cells. According to that study: The PCR used 52 TRBV and 13 TRBJ primers.

This chain uses TRBV5-1 with TRBJ2-3, with 8 bases matching TRBD2. Sequences were obtained from CD25- CD4+ T cells sorted from blood. The clonotype comes from a human donor in good health. The CDR3 here is CASARTSSPDTQYF. The CDR3, as DNA: TGCGCCAGCGCCCGGACTAGCAGCCCAGATACGCAGTATTTT.